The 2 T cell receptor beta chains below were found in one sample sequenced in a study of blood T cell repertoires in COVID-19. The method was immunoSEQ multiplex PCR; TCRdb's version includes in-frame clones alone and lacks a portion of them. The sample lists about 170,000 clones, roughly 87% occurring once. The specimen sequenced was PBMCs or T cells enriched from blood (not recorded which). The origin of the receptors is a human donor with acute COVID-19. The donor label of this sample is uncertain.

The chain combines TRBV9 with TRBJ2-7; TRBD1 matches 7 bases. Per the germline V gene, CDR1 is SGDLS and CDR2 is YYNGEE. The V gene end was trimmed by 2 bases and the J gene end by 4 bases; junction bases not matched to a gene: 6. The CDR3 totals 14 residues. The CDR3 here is CASSVWDSPYEQYF. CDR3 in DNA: TGTGCCAGCAGCGTTTGGGACAGCCCATACGAGCAGTACTTC.

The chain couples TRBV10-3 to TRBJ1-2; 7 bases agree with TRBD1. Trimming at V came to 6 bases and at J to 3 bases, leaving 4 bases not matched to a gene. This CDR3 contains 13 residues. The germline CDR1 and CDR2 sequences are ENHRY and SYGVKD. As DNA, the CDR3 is TGTGCCATCAGGACTGACAGGGACTATGGCTACACCTTC. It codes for CAIRTDRDYGYTF.